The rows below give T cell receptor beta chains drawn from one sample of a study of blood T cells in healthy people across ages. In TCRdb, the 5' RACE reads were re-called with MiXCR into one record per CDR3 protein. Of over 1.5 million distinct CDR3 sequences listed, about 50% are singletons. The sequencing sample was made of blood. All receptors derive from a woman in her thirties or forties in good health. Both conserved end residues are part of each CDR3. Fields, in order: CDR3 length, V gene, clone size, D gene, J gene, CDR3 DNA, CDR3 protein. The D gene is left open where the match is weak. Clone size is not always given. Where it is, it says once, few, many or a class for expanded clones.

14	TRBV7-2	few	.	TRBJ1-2	TGTGCCAGCAGCTACGCCACAAGATCCTATGGCTACACCTTC	CASSYATRSYGYTF
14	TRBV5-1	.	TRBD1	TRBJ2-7	TGCGCCAGCAGCCTATTCGGACAGGATTACGAGCAGTACTTC	CASSLFGQDYEQYF
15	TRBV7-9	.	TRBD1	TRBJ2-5	TGTGCCAGCAGCTTCCCAGCACAGGGGCAAGAGACCCAGTACTTC	CASSFPAQGQETQYF
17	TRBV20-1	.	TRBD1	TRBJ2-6	TGCAGTGCTGGGACCGGGACAGGGGCTATTGGGGCCAACGTCCTGACTTTC	CSAGTGTGAIGANVLTF
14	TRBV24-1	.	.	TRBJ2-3	TGTGCCACCAGACCGACAGGTTCCACAGATACGCAGTATTTT	CATRPTGSTDTQYF
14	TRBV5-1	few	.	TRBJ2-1	TGCGCCAGCAGCTTGGCCTCGAGCGCCAATGAGCAGTTCTTC	CASSLASSANEQFF
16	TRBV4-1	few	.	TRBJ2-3	TGCGCCAGCAGCCAAAGTAGTGGACAGAGCACAGATACGCAGTATTTT	CASSQSSGQSTDTQYF
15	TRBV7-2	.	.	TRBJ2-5	TGTGCCAGCAGCCCACAAAAAAGTGGCGGCAATGAGCAGTACTTC	CASSPQKSGGNEQYF
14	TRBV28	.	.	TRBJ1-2	TGTGCCAGCAGTCCCCTCCGTCCAAACTATGGCTACACCTTC	CASSPLRPNYGYTF
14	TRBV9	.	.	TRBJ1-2	TGTGCCAGCAGCGTAGATCTGCGAGACTATGGCTACACCTTC	CASSVDLRDYGYTF
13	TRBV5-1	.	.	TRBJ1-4	TGCGCCAGCAGGGGGACTACTAGTGAAAAACTGTTTTTT	CASRGTTSEKLFF
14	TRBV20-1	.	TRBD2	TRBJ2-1	TGCAGTGCTAGAGGGCTAGCGGGGTTCACTGAGCAGTTCTTC	CSARGLAGFTEQFF
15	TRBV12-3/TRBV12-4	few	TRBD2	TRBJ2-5	TGTGCCAGCAGTTCGGATAGCGGGGGGCCGGAGACCCAGTACTTC	CASSSDSGGPETQYF
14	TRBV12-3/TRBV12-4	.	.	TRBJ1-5	TGTGCCAGCAGTTTATCGGGCAGGTATCAGCCCCAGCATTTT	CASSLSGRYQPQHF
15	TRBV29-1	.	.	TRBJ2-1	TGCAGCGTTGTCAGGGCTCCGGGCTCCTACAATGAGCAGTTCTTC	CSVVRAPGSYNEQFF
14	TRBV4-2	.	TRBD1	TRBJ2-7	TGTGCCAGCAGCACCGGGACAGATTCTTACGAGCAGTACTTC	CASSTGTDSYEQYF
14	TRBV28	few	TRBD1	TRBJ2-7	TGTGCCAGCAGCCCGGACAGGGTCCTCCACGAGCAGTACTTC	CASSPDRVLHEQYF
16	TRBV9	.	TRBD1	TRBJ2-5	TGTGCCAGCAGCCCCGGACAGGGCCTAAACCAAGAGACCCAGTACTTC	CASSPGQGLNQETQYF
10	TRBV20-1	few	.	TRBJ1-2	TGCATGCCAGTTCGCGATGGCTACACCTTC	CMPVRDGYTF
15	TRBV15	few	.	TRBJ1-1	TGTGCCACCAGCAGAGATGGACGGTTGCTAGTTGAAACTTTCTTT	CATSRDGRLLVETFF
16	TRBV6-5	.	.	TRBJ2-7	TGTGCCAGCAGCCGCCGCGAGGCAGAGCCAACCTACGAGCAGTACTTC	CASSRREAEPTYEQYF
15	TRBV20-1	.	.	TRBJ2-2	TGCAGTGCTAGTTCCTTGCGGGCCGGCACCGGGGAGCTGTTTTTT	CSASSLRAGTGELFF
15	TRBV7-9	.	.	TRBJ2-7	TGTGCCAGCAGCTTGGAGACGACAGACCCCTACGAGCAGTACTTC	CASSLETTDPYEQYF
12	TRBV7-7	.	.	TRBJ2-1	TGTGCTAGCAGTTCAGTGGGGGGTGAGCAGTTCTTC	CASSSVGGEQFF
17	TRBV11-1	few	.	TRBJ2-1	TGTGCCAGCAGCTTAGCCTTGACAGTCCCCTCCTACAATGAGCAGTTCTTC	CASSLALTVPSYNEQFF
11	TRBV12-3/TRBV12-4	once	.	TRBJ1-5	TGTGCCAGCAGACGCAGGGGCTATCAGCATTTT	CASRRRGYQHF
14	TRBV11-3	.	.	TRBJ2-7	TGTGCCAGCAGCTTATTCCCGCAAGCAAATGAGCAGTACTTC	CASSLFPQANEQYF
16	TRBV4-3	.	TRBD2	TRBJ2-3	TGCGCCAGCAGCCACCTTAGCGGGGATGGAACAGATACGCAGTATTTT	CASSHLSGDGTDTQYF
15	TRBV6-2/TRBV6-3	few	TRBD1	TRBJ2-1	TGTGCCAGCAGTATCCGGGACAGGGTTTTCAATGAGCAGTTCTTC	CASSIRDRVFNEQFF
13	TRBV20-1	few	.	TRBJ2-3	TGCAGTGCGAGACCCTATGGGGCAGATACGCAGTATTTT	CSARPYGADTQYF
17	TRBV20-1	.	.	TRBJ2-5	TGCAGTGCTAGAGATTTCGAGAAATCAGAAAGCCAAGAGACCCAGTACTTC	CSARDFEKSESQETQYF
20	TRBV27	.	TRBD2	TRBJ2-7	TGTGCCAGCAGCATCTTCTTTCCCGGGACTAGCGCGCGGAGCTACAATGAGCAGTACTTC	CASSIFFPGTSARSYNEQYF
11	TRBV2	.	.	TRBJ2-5	TGTGCCAGCAGCCCAAAGTTCAAGCAGTACTTC	CASSPKFKQYF
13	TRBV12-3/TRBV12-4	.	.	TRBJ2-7	TGTGCCAGCAGTGTAGGGGCGTGGGACGAGCAGTACTTC	CASSVGAWDEQYF
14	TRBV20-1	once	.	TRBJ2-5	TGCAGTGCTAGTTTCGGGGGAGGTAGCGAGACCCAGTACTTC	CSASFGGGSETQYF
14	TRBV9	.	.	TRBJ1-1	TGTGCCAGCAGCTTCGTGACAGGAGGAGCAGGAGCTTTCTTT	CASSFVTGGAGAFF
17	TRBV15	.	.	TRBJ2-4	TGTGCCACCAGCAGAGGACCAGGGGGAGGGGGCCGGAACATTCAGTACTTC	CATSRGPGGGGRNIQYF
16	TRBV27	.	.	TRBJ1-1	TGTGCCAGCAGTTTAGGGGGGTTCAGGGCGAACACTGAAGCTTTCTTT	CASSLGGFRANTEAFF
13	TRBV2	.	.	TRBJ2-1	TGTGCCAGCAGACTAGCCCAGTACAATGAGCAGTTCTTC	CASRLAQYNEQFF
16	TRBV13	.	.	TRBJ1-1	TGTGCCAGCAGCTCTAGCCTCATCAGGGGTAACACTGAAGCTTTCTTT	CASSSSLIRGNTEAFF